Below are 2 T cell receptor beta chains sequenced from a single sample in a study of blood T cell repertoires in COVID-19. The assay was immunoSEQ multiplex PCR, and TCRdb's table has in-frame clones only and misses some. The sample holds some 170,000 clones, 70% to 85% seen once. The material sequenced was PBMCs or T cells enriched from blood (not recorded which). All receptors come from a man between 50 and 59 years old who had recovered from COVID-19.

The genes are TRBV12-3 or TRBV12-4 and TRBJ2-1; TRBD2 agrees at 7 bases. Unmatched junction bases numbered 2, after V lost 5 bases and J lost 4 bases. The CDR3 runs to 13 residues. CDR3 in amino acids: CASSMGLYNEQFF. In DNA, the CDR3 is TGTGCCAGCAGTATGGGACTATACAATGAGCAGTTCTTC.

The genes are TRBV24-1 and TRBJ2-1; 13 bases match TRBD2. The CDR3 consists of 17 residues. The trim removed 6 bases at V and 0 bases at J, leaving 4 bases unmatched. The germline V gene has CDR1 KGHDR and CDR2 SFDVKD. CDR3 coding DNA: TGTGCCACCAGTACTAGCGGGGGGGAGAGCTCCTACAATGAGCAGTTCTTC. Amino acids: CATSTSGGESSYNEQFF.